A single sample is the source of the 30 T cell receptor beta chains below, sequenced in a study of early stage breast cancer tumors. Measured with immunoSEQ multiplex PCR; TCRdb has only the in-frame clones, and not every one. The sample records about 9,500 clones, 66% being singletons. Sequencing input: breast tumor tissue. The receptors originated from a person aged 45 to 60 with breast cancer.

This clone was seen a few times. The CDR3 spells CASSYFSGTVGAFF. Here the CDR3 DNA reads TGTGCCAGCAGCTACTTCTCCGGGACGGTCGGTGCTTTCTTT. This chain links TRBV5-6 with TRBJ1-1; D perhaps matches TRBD1 (5 bases). Germline V lookup: CDR1 SGHDT, CDR2 YYEEEE. The CDR3 has 14 residues. The ends were cut back, 3 bases at V and 11 bases at J, with 20 bases in the middle. Variable domain in full (rest from reference TRBV5-6 and TRBJ1-1): DAGVTQSPTHLIKTRGQQVTLRCSPKSGHDTVSWYQQALGQGPQFIFQYYEEEERQRGNFPDRFSGHQFPNYSSELNVNALLLGDSALYLCASSYFSGTVGAFFGQGTRLTVV.

The chain uses TRBV25-1 and TRBJ1-1, with D perhaps matching TRBD1 (5 bases). Germline values: CDR1 MGHDK, CDR2 SYGVNS. This CDR3 comprises 15 residues. V gave up 1 base and J gave up 3 bases, with 12 bases separating them. The chain's CDR3 is CASSEWWGEDTEAFF. The CDR3 DNA sequence: TGTGCCAGCAGTGAATGGTGGGGGGAGGACACTGAAGCTTTCTTT.

The J gene is TRBJ2-7, the V gene TRBV5-1; 8 positions match TRBD1. V lost 4 bases and J lost 4; bases outside the gene matches: 10. Germline lookup yields CDR1 SGHRS and CDR2 YFSETQ. CDR3 size: 15 residues. Written as DNA, the CDR3 is TGCGCCAGCAGCCGCTCCACGACAGGGGATTACGAGCAGTACTTC. This codes for CASSRSTTGDYEQYF.

This clone was counted a few times. The chain joins TRBV4-3 to TRBJ2-1; D not resolved. The V end lost 1 base, the J end lost 0 bases, and 7 bases lay between the germline ends. Germline-derived CDR1 and CDR2 are LGHNA and YSLEER. The length of the CDR3 is 15 residues. This CDR3 is CASSQGAYSYNEQFF. The CDR3 bases are TGCGCCAGCAGCCAAGGGGCGTACTCCTACAATGAGCAGTTCTTC.

The chain couples TRBV5-6 to TRBJ2-3; a weak D match, TRBD2 (6 bases). V was shortened by 0 bases and J by 5 bases, with 7 bases between the two germline ends. The CDR3 covers 13 residues. Germline V gene data show CDR1 as SGHDT and CDR2 as YYEEEE. Written as DNA, the CDR3 is TGTGCCAGCAGCTTGGACGGGGGAGATACGCAGTATTTT. Its protein is CASSLDGGDTQYF.

The chain joins TRBV28 to TRBJ1-1; 7 bases are a match to TRBD1. V lost 6 bases, J lost 6 bases, and 13 bases stayed unmatched. CDR1 is MDHEN and CDR2 is SYDVKM in the germline V gene. The CDR3 consists of 15 residues. This CDR3 reads CASRPATGPVAEAFF. The CDR3, as DNA: TGTGCCAGCAGACCCGCGACAGGGCCCGTCGCTGAAGCTTTCTTT.

The chain is built from TRBV6-1 and TRBJ2-7; D is unclear. V was clipped by 3 bases and J by 2 bases, with 5 bases between them. The CDR3 consists of 12 residues. Looked up from germline, CDR1 is MNHNS and CDR2 is SASEGT. The CDR3 reads CASSEGTYEQYF. The DNA for the CDR3 is TGTGCCAGCAGTGAGGGAACCTACGAGCAGTACTTC.

This clone has only a few counts. The chain carries TRBV7-2 and TRBJ2-5; TRBD2 matches at 7 bases. Per the germline V gene, CDR1 is SGHTA and CDR2 is FQGNSA. The CDR3 runs to 14 residues. Losses at the gene ends were 6 bases for V and 5 bases for J; bases not matched to a gene: 9. In DNA form, the CDR3 reads TGTGCCAGCAGAAATCCCGCCGGGGGGGAGACCCAGTACTTC. As protein: CASRNPAGGETQYF.

The CDR3 loop reads CASTPNGHEQYF. In DNA form, the CDR3 reads TGTGCCAGTACCCCCAATGGGCACGAGCAGTACTTC. The J gene is TRBJ2-7, the V gene TRBV19, with D uncertain. V shed 7 bases and J shed 5 bases, with 12 bases lying between them. CDR1 LNHDA and CDR2 SQIVND come from the germline V gene (reference sequence). This CDR3 comprises 12 residues.

This clone was counted between two and nine times. This chain links TRBV5-4 with TRBJ1-1; D unclear. Per germline, CDR1 SGHNT and CDR2 YYREEE (reference sequence). Trimming removed 0 bases at V and 4 bases at J, with 16 bases between. The CDR3 length is 16 residues. In DNA, the CDR3 is TGTGCCAGCAGCTTGGGGGTTAGGGCGGAGGTCACTGAAGCTTTCTTT. Translating gives CASSLGVRAEVTEAFF.

V is TRBV7-9 and J is TRBJ2-7, with TRBD1 identical over 9 bases. This CDR3 has 14 residues. The junction had 4 bases not matched to a gene; V was cut back by 5 bases and J by 2 bases. Germline V gene lookup returns CDR1 SEHNR and CDR2 FQNEAQ (reference sequence). The CDR3 sequence: CASSIGQGTYEQYF. The CDR3 DNA follows: TGTGCCAGCAGCATCGGACAGGGGACCTACGAGCAGTACTTC.

The rearrangement links TRBV27 to TRBJ2-3; TRBD2 aligns across 7 bases. This CDR3 is built from 14 residues. From germline, CDR1 is MNHEY and CDR2 SMNVEV (reference sequence). The junction had 3 bases not matched to a gene; V was cut back by 6 bases and J by 0 bases. The CDR3 reads CASSGGTSTDTQYF. Written as DNA, the CDR3 is TGTGCCAGCAGCGGGGGGACCAGCACAGATACGCAGTATTTT.

The chain employs TRBV15 and TRBJ1-5; possibly TRBD1 for D (6 bases). V gave up 0 bases and J gave up 0 bases, with 12 bases separating them. CDR1 is LNHNV and CDR2 is YYDKDF in the germline V gene (reference sequence). This CDR3 has 17 residues. Here the CDR3 DNA reads TGTGCCACCAGCAGAGATAGGGGGTTGTTTAGCAATCAGCCCCAGCATTTT. It specifies CATSRDRGLFSNQPQHF. Drawing the rest from reference TRBV15 and TRBJ1-5, the complete variable domain is DAMVIQNPRYQVTQFGKPVTLSCSQTLNHNVMYWYQQKSSQAPKLLFHYYDKDFNNEADTPDNFQSRRPNTSFCFLDIRSPGLGDTAMYLCATSRDRGLFSNQPQHFGDGTRLSIL.

The chain employs TRBV4-1 and TRBJ2-3; weak D call: TRBD1 (7 bases). Germline V gene lookup returns CDR1 MGHRA and CDR2 YSYEKL. The V and J ends lost 4 bases and 0 bases respectively, with 14 bases between them. The CDR3 totals 16 residues. The DNA for the CDR3 is TGCGCCAGCAGCCGTACCCAGGGGGGAAGCACAGATACGCAGTATTTT. The encoded protein is CASSRTQGGSTDTQYF.

There are a few counts of this clone. The chain couples TRBV18 to TRBJ1-2; TRBD1 is a possible D gene (5 bases). V was cut by 4 bases and J by 5 bases, with 17 bases left in between. Looked up from germline, CDR1 is KGHSH and CDR2 is LQKENI. The CDR3 contains 15 residues. The CDR3 loop reads CASSLLRDSVYGYTF. As DNA, the CDR3 is TGTGCCAGCTCACTGCTACGTGACAGCGTTTATGGCTACACCTTC.

This rearrangement joins TRBV5-6 to TRBJ2-5, with 13 bases that match TRBD2. J lost 4 bases, V lost 4 bases, and 16 bases had no gene match. The CDR3 is 19 residues long. Germline V gene lookup returns CDR1 SGHDT and CDR2 YYEEEE. CDR3 DNA: TGTGCCAGCAGCGTGTCGGCCGGGACTAGCGGGATGGCGGGAGAGACCCAGTACTTC. Translating gives CASSVSAGTSGMAGETQYF. Combining the CDR3 with reference TRBV5-6 and TRBJ2-5 gives the whole variable domain DAGVTQSPTHLIKTRGQQVTLRCSPKSGHDTVSWYQQALGQGPQFIFQYYEEEERQRGNFPDRFSGHQFPNYSSELNVNALLLGDSALYLCASSVSAGTSGMAGETQYFGPGTRLLVL.

This clone has only a few counts. The chain combines TRBV2 with TRBJ2-7; tentative D call: TRBD2 (6 bases). Germline values: CDR1 SNHLY, CDR2 FYNNEI. The V end lost 8 bases, the J end lost 4 bases, and 9 bases lay between the germline ends. The CDR3 length is 11 residues. The CDR3 is CASSRGYEQYF. CDR3 coding DNA: TGTGCCAGCTCTCGGGGGTACGAGCAGTACTTC.

The genes are TRBV7-9 and TRBJ2-1; D is perhaps TRBD2 (6 bases). CDR1 is SEHNR, CDR2 FQNEAQ, per germline (reference sequence). The CDR3 covers 14 residues. V was cut by 1 base and J by 9 bases, with 13 bases left in between. The chain's CDR3 is CASSLVIGGIEQFF. CDR3 bases: TGTGCCAGCAGCTTAGTTATAGGAGGGATTGAGCAGTTCTTC.

The rearrangement links TRBV5-4 to TRBJ2-5; the D is unclear. The CDR3 has 14 amino acids. With 1 base removed from V and 1 base from J, the gap between germline ends came to 8 bases. Germline CDR1 reads SGHNT; CDR2 reads YYREEE (reference sequence). CDR3 coding DNA: TGTGCCAGCAGCTTGAAAGGCACCCAAGAGACCCAGTACTTC. It is translated as CASSLKGTQETQYF.

The gene calls are TRBV10-3 and TRBJ2-2; D ambiguous. Germline V gene data show CDR1 as ENHRY and CDR2 as SYGVKD. V was cut by 7 bases and J by 2 bases, with 14 bases left in between. CDR3 length: 15 amino acids. The CDR3 sequence is CAITGRQTNTGELFF. CDR3 DNA sequence: TGTGCCATCACCGGTCGGCAGACTAACACCGGGGAGCTGTTTTTT.

J is TRBJ1-4 and V is TRBV19; D gene uncertain. Germline loops: CDR1 LNHDA, CDR2 SQIVND (reference sequence). The CDR3 has 14 amino acids. V was trimmed by 4 bases and J by 3 bases, leaving 9 bases between them. CDR3 residues: CASSRPFSNEKLFF. Here the CDR3 DNA reads TGTGCCAGTAGTAGGCCATTTTCTAATGAAAAACTGTTTTTT. Using reference TRBV19 and TRBJ1-4 for the parts outside the CDR3, the full variable domain is DGGITQSPKYLFRKEGQNVTLSCEQNLNHDAMYWYRQDPGQGLRLIYYSQIVNDFQKGDIAEGYSVSREKKESFPLTVTSAQKNPTAFYLCASSRPFSNEKLFFGSGTQLSVL.

In this sample, this clone turned up a few times. The rearrangement links TRBV11-1 to TRBJ2-5; D ambiguous. CDR3 length: 14 amino acids. V shed 6 bases and J shed 5 bases, with 16 bases lying between them. Germline V gives CDR1 SGHAT, CDR2 FQDESV (reference sequence). DNA for the CDR3: TGTGCCAGCAGTTCCTTTTCGGTGTGGGAGACCCAGTACTTC. The encoded protein is CASSSFSVWETQYF.

The chain uses TRBV9 and TRBJ2-3; D is ambiguous. With 0 bases removed from V and 0 bases from J, the gap between germline ends came to 5 bases. Germline V gene sequence: CDR1 SGDLS, CDR2 YYNGEE. There are 14 residues in the CDR3. The CDR3 here is CASSVAGSTDTQYF. The CDR3 bases are TGTGCCAGCAGCGTAGCAGGCAGCACAGATACGCAGTATTTT.

This clone has only one observation. The chain recombines TRBV7-2 with TRBJ1-1; D gene ambiguous. V was shortened by 3 bases and J by 3 bases, with 8 bases between the two germline ends. Germline V lookup: CDR1 SGHTA, CDR2 FQGNSA. The CDR3 runs 13 residues. The CDR3 spells CASSFTVYTEAFF. The CDR3 region has the DNA TGTGCCAGCAGCTTCACAGTCTACACTGAAGCTTTCTTT.

The rearrangement uses TRBV6-6 and TRBJ2-2; 8 positions agree with TRBD2. CDR3 length: 16 residues. Trimming took 2 bases from V and 4 from J; bases not matched to a gene: 6. Germline lookup yields CDR1 MNHNY and CDR2 SVGAGI (reference sequence). Here the CDR3 DNA reads TGTGCCAGCAGTTACCAGGGACTAGTAGGCACCGGGGAGCTGTTTTTT. Protein product: CASSYQGLVGTGELFF.

The V call is TRBV28, the J call TRBJ2-1, with D perhaps TRBD1 (5 bases). This CDR3 contains 12 residues. Trimming cost V 6 bases and J 5 bases, with 8 bases left between them. In germline, CDR1 is MDHEN, CDR2 SYDVKM. DNA of the CDR3: TGTGCCAGCAGGAGCAGGGACAATGAGCAGTTCTTC. It is translated as CASRSRDNEQFF.

V is TRBV25-1 and J is TRBJ1-2; D ambiguous. The germline CDR1 and CDR2 sequences are MGHDK and SYGVNS. This CDR3 region has 13 residues. V was trimmed by 2 bases and J by 8 bases, leaving 12 bases between them. In nucleotides, the CDR3 is TGTGCCAGCAGTGAAGAGCTAACGGGAGGCTACACCTTC. Translated: CASSEELTGGYTF.

This clone was seen only a few times. The DNA of the CDR3 is TGCGCCAGCAGCGTATCAGGGGGTCTCCACGAGCAGTACTTC. The encoded protein is CASSVSGGLHEQYF. V and J are TRBV4-1 and TRBJ2-7, with TRBD1 identical over 7 bases. The CDR3 is made up of 14 amino acids. Germline CDR1 reads MGHRA; CDR2 reads YSYEKL. J gave up 5 bases and V 5 bases, and 9 bases lay outside the gene matches.

In this sample, this clone is medium-sized. This chain joins TRBV5-1 and TRBJ2-3; D remains unclear. V lost 6 bases and J 2 bases, leaving 10 bases between the germline ends. The CDR3 is 13 amino acids. The germline V gene has CDR1 SGHRS and CDR2 YFSETQ. The chain's CDR3 is CASKHSTTDTQYF. The CDR3 DNA sequence: TGCGCCAGCAAGCACAGTACCACAGATACGCAGTATTTT. The full variable domain, completed using reference TRBV5-1 and TRBJ2-3, is KAGVTQTPRYLIKTRGQQVTLSCSPISGHRSVSWYQQTPGQGLQFLFEYFSETQRNKGNFPGRFSGRQFSNSRSEMNVSTLELGDSALYLCASKHSTTDTQYFGPGTRLTVL.

This clone was detected only once. The J gene is TRBJ2-7, the V gene TRBV5-1; TRBD1 aligns across 8 bases. Germline V gene sequence: CDR1 SGHRS, CDR2 YFSETQ. With V trimmed by 4 bases and J by 2 bases, 14 bases remained unmatched. The CDR3 is 17 amino acids. CDR3 protein: CASSTTGAPGLTYEQYF. The DNA for the CDR3 is TGCGCCAGCAGCACGACAGGGGCTCCGGGACTTACCTACGAGCAGTACTTC.